This TCR beta chain stems from a study of CD8+ T cells in alopecia areata. The study, taken as a whole, reports: Normal skin contains resident alphabeta T cells, and these are also sequenced in scalp samples. Whereas mice showed it more clearly, TCR sharing across patients was murkier, possibly because of HLA. Lesional tissue from the scalp (especially in alopecia totalis/universalis) showed higher clonality than normal scalp.

The authors extracted RNA and reverse transcribed it into cDNA as the sequencing template. The data were produced by immunoSEQ multiplex PCR, yet TCRdb's version contains in-frame clones alone and is incomplete. Here the sample spans over 150,000 clones, just over 55% being singletons. PBMCs provided sorted CD4+ and CD8+ T cells. Germline values: CDR1 MNHNY, CDR2 SVGAGI (reference sequence). Trimming took off 3 bases at V and 5 bases at J, with 10 bases between the two ends. The CDR3 is made up of 13 amino acids. In regard to this clone: Its antigen is unidentified.

The chain uses TRBV6-6 and TRBJ2-5, with D maybe TRBD2 (6 bases). Sequencing was performed on CD8+ T cells sorted from blood. The clonotype comes from a human donor in good health. The CDR3 loop reads CASSYHRGETQYF. CDR3 sequence (DNA): TGTGCCAGCAGTTATCACCGGGGGGAGACCCAGTACTTC.